This passage covers 25 T cell receptor beta chains from one sample sequenced in a study of neurological immune-mediated disorders. TCRdb analysed the 5' RACE reads with MiXCR anew, one entry per CDR3 protein. The sample has tens of thousands of distinct CDR3 sequences; around 10% are singletons. Time point defined: longitudinal time-point 2. Sequenced input: PBMCs. The receptors were sampled from a man aged 30 to 45 in good health.

This clonotype occurred many times. The V gene is TRBV12-3 or TRBV12-4, the J gene TRBJ2-7; D not certain. There are 14 residues in the CDR3. The V end was cut by 1 base, the J end by 4 bases, with 11 bases between. In DNA, the CDR3 is TGTGCCAGCAGTTTAGATTACAGACAATACGAGCAGTACTTC. It specifies CASSLDYRQYEQYF.

This clonotype has at least ten counts. The gene calls are TRBV7-7 and TRBJ2-2, with D perhaps matching TRBD2 (5 bases). V was trimmed by 3 bases and J by 5 bases, leaving 13 bases between them. Germline CDR1 is SSHAT and CDR2 is FNYEAQ (reference sequence). CDR3 size: 15 residues. Here the CDR3 reads CASSLTDSYTGELFF. In DNA, the CDR3 is TGTGCCAGCAGCTTGACGGACTCGTATACCGGGGAGCTGTTTTTT.

This clonotype was seen ten or more times. The CDR3 spells CSARTSGRSSSYNEQFF. In DNA, the CDR3 is TGCAGTGCCAGGACTAGCGGGAGGTCAAGCTCCTACAATGAGCAGTTCTTC. The chain links TRBV20-1 to TRBJ2-1; 14 bases match TRBD2. CDR3 size: 17 residues. Trimming removed 6 bases from V and 0 bases from J; junction bases left unmatched: 7. Germline V gene data show CDR1 as DFQATT and CDR2 as SNEGSKA (reference sequence).

There are many counts of this clonotype. The J gene is TRBJ2-5, the V gene TRBV20-1; TRBD2 is a possible D gene (5 bases). Germline V gene data show CDR1 as DFQATT and CDR2 as SNEGSKA (reference sequence). CDR3 size: 15 residues. V shed 2 bases and J shed 1 base, with 14 bases lying between them. CDR3 loop: CSARFPGNLQETQYF. CDR3 coding DNA: TGCAGTGCTAGATTTCCGGGAAACCTCCAAGAGACCCAGTACTTC.

Many counts were recorded for this clonotype. The V call is TRBV3-1, the J call TRBJ2-7; D unresolved. There are 14 residues in the CDR3. Germline V gives CDR1 LGHDT, CDR2 YNNKEL (reference sequence). V was pared by 1 base and J by 7 bases, with 14 bases between. For the CDR3, the DNA is TGTGCCAGCAGCCAAGGGCAGGTCTCTAGGGAGCAGTACTTC. Amino acids: CASSQGQVSREQYF.

This clonotype was picked up many times. This sequence joins TRBV12-3 or TRBV12-4 and TRBJ1-1, with D maybe TRBD1 (5 bases). The CDR3 extends over 14 amino acids. Trimming left V 6 bases short and J 2 bases short, with 13 bases between. The DNA of the CDR3 is TGTGCCAGCAGGCTCAGGGTAGGCAACACTGAAGCTTTCTTT. Residues: CASRLRVGNTEAFF.

By share of the sample, this clonotype is medium-sized (0.01 to 0.1%). V is TRBV27 and J is TRBJ2-1; no definite D call. CDR1 and CDR2 from the germline V gene are MNHEY and SMNVEV (reference sequence). The CDR3 covers 11 residues. Deletions cut 2 bases from V and 7 bases from J, with 3 bases between. The CDR3 DNA reads TGTGCCAGCAGTTTAGGGAATGAGCAGTTCTTC. The encoded protein is CASSLGNEQFF.

This clonotype was seen ten or more times. J is TRBJ2-5 and V is TRBV28, with TRBD1 as a possible D gene (5 bases). CDR3 length equals 15 residues. Germline assignment: CDR1 MDHEN and CDR2 SYDVKM. V dropped 5 bases and J dropped 4 bases, with 17 bases sitting between them. The CDR3 sequence: CASSTRTGGPETQYF. In DNA, the CDR3 is TGTGCCAGCAGTACCCGTACAGGCGGCCCAGAGACCCAGTACTTC.

This clonotype was counted ten times or more. The chain joins TRBV7-9 to TRBJ2-7; TRBD2 might be the D (5 bases). CDR3 length equals 15 residues. Germline assignment: CDR1 SEHNR and CDR2 FQNEAQ (reference sequence). V gave up 2 bases and J gave up 0 bases, with 11 bases separating them. CDR3 protein: CASSLSVGSSYEQYF. Here the CDR3 DNA reads TGTGCCAGCAGCTTAAGCGTGGGGAGCTCCTACGAGCAGTACTTC.

This clonotype has a count of ten or more. This chain links TRBV12-3 or TRBV12-4 with TRBJ2-2; 9 nucleotides agree with TRBD1. Trimming cost V 2 bases and J 4 bases; bases outside gene matches: 2. The CDR3 has 15 residues. CDR3: CASSLRDRVTGELFF. The CDR3 nucleotides are TGTGCCAGCAGTTTAAGGGACAGGGTCACCGGGGAGCTGTTTTTT.

Many counts were recorded for this clonotype. The chain is built from TRBV5-1 and TRBJ2-1; TRBD2 matches at 8 bases. This CDR3 region has 17 residues. Germline values: CDR1 SGHRS, CDR2 YFSETQ. J gave up 1 base and V 2 bases, and 8 bases lay outside the gene matches. CDR3 bases: TGCGCCAGCAGCTTATATACGGGGGGGCAATCCTACAATGAGCAGTTCTTC. The encoded protein is CASSLYTGGQSYNEQFF.

This clonotype was picked up many times. The chain has TRBV12-3 or TRBV12-4 and TRBJ2-5; D is undetermined. V lost 2 bases to trimming and J lost 2 bases, with 18 bases between them. The CDR3 length is 17 residues. CDR3 nucleotides: TGTGCCAGCAGTTTATCTATTCTCGGGCGACCTCAAGAGACCCAGTACTTC. It translates to CASSLSILGRPQETQYF.

V usage is TRBV5-6 and J usage is TRBJ1-1; 9 bases match TRBD1. The ends lost 4 bases at V and 4 bases at J; junction bases unmatched: 17. The CDR3 contains 18 residues. CDR1 is SGHDT, CDR2 YYEEEE, per germline. Here the CDR3 DNA reads TGTGCCAGCAGCCAGGACAGGGGAAGAGGACGGTGGAGCACTGAAGCTTTCTTT. This codes for CASSQDRGRGRWSTEAFF.

In this sample, this clonotype turned up many times. The CDR3 is CASSLKRSSYNSPLHF. CDR3 nucleotides: TGTGCCAGCAGTCTTAAAAGAAGCTCCTATAATTCACCCCTCCACTTT. The chain has TRBV27 and TRBJ1-6; D call uncertain. Trimming stripped 5 bases from V and 0 bases from J, with 11 bases between. CDR1 is MNHEY and CDR2 is SMNVEV in the germline V gene (reference sequence). The CDR3 sequence is 16 residues long.

There are many counts of this clonotype. This chain joins TRBV9 and TRBJ2-1; no clear D. This CDR3 has 12 amino acids. CDR1 is SGDLS, CDR2 YYNGEE, per germline. Trimming removed 3 bases at V and 6 bases at J, with 7 bases between. The CDR3 DNA follows: TGTGCCAGCAGCGCTGACGGCAATGAGCAGTTCTTC. Protein sequence: CASSADGNEQFF. The full variable domain, its missing parts supplied by reference TRBV9 and TRBJ2-1, is DSGVTQTPKHLITATGQRVTLRCSPRSGDLSVYWYQQSLDQGLQFLIQYYNGEERAKGNILERFSAQQFPDLHSELNLSSLELGDSALYFCASSADGNEQFFGPGTRLTVL.

This clonotype was observed at least ten times. The chain combines TRBV2 with TRBJ2-7, with TRBD1 matching over 10 bases. This CDR3 has 14 residues. Trimming cost V 7 bases and J 7 bases; bases outside gene matches: 10. Per germline, CDR1 SNHLY and CDR2 FYNNEI. CDR3 loop: CASIIDRGLFEQYF. The CDR3, as DNA: TGTGCCAGCATTATAGACAGGGGGCTTTTTGAGCAGTACTTC.

In its sample, this clonotype was seen a few times. The rearrangement joins TRBV18 to TRBJ1-2, with D tentatively TRBD1 (6 bases). V lost 2 bases, J lost 2 bases, and 6 bases lay in between. The CDR3 extends over 13 amino acids. Germline CDR1 and CDR2: KGHSH and LQKENI. The CDR3: CASSPGQNYGYTF. CDR3 nucleotides: TGTGCCAGCTCACCAGGACAGAACTATGGCTACACCTTC.

This clonotype was counted many times. The chain links TRBV5-1 to TRBJ2-3, with 8 bases fitting TRBD1. From germline, CDR1 is SGHRS and CDR2 YFSETQ. Unmatched junction bases numbered 18, after V lost 0 bases and J lost 6 bases. The CDR3 is made up of 19 amino acids. CDR3 sequence reads: CASSLGGPHAGGLSDTQYF. The CDR3 nucleotides are TGCGCCAGCAGCTTGGGGGGACCTCACGCAGGGGGCTTATCTGATACGCAGTATTTT.

In its sample, this clonotype was seen many times. The chain couples TRBV20-1 to TRBJ2-7; TRBD1 agrees at 7 bases. This CDR3 comprises 14 residues. After removal of 6 bases from V and 2 bases from J, the junction contained 10 bases not matched to a gene. Germline V lookup: CDR1 DFQATT, CDR2 SNEGSKA (reference sequence). The CDR3 nucleotides read TGCAGTGCCACAAGACAGGGCGATGCCTACGAGCAGTACTTC. It specifies CSATRQGDAYEQYF.

As regards this clonotype: Because the CDR3's place on the DNA is in doubt, the DNA is left out and the CDR3 is given as listed by TCRdb. CDR3 amino acids: CASSFYICSAMVQGLHEQYF. The chain carries TRBV21-1 and TRBJ2-7; the table names TRBD1, a call not compared with the DNA. TRBV21-1 is marked as a pseudogene. The CDR3 spans 20 amino acids, including both terminal residues.

In its sample, this clonotype was seen many times. The CDR3 sequence: CASRPTDGTYEQYF. CDR3 sequence (DNA): TGTGCCAGCCGCCCTACTGACGGAACCTACGAGCAGTACTTC. The chain couples TRBV4-2 to TRBJ2-7; D ambiguous. The germline CDR1 and CDR2 sequences are LGHNA and YNFKEQ. Trimming stripped 8 bases from V and 2 bases from J, with 16 bases between. CDR3 length equals 14 residues.

The chain joins TRBV7-7 to TRBJ2-3; 9 nucleotides line up with TRBD1. The trim removed 2 bases at V and 0 bases at J, leaving 6 bases unmatched. The CDR3 has 17 residues. Germline V lookup: CDR1 SSHAT, CDR2 FNYEAQ (reference sequence). CDR3 DNA sequence: TGTGCCAGCAGCTTATCTGGGACAGGGACCAGCACAGATACGCAGTATTTT. Translated, it gives CASSLSGTGTSTDTQYF.

As concerns this clonotype: This clone may be a read error of a much larger clone one base away. J is TRBJ2-2 and V is TRBV14, with D possibly being TRBD2 (5 bases). The germline V gene encodes CDR1 SGHDN and CDR2 FVKESK. The CDR3 has 14 residues. CDR3 region: CASSGLRSTVELFF. The CDR3 nucleotides are TGTGCCAGCAGCGGACTCCGGAGCACCGTGGAGCTGTTTTTT.

As for this clonotype: A much bigger clone sits one base away, suggesting this may be a read error. This chain joins TRBV24-1 and TRBJ2-7; the D is unclear. The V gene lost 10 bases and the J gene lost 6 bases, with 18 bases spanning the gap. Per germline, CDR1 KGHDR and CDR2 SFDVKD. CDR3 length equals 13 residues. The CDR3 DNA is TGTGCCACTCAAGCCCGGGCTTGGGGCGAGCAGTACTTC. It translates to CATQARAWGEQYF.

There are many counts of this clonotype. This chain links TRBV6-6 with TRBJ2-7, with 7 bases matching TRBD2. This CDR3 contains 14 residues. The V segment lost 0 bases and the J segment 3 bases; nucleotides outside the gene matches: 2. The V gene's germline CDR1 is MNHNY and CDR2 SVGAGI (reference sequence). Written as DNA, the CDR3 is TGTGCCAGCAGTTACTCCGGGGAGGGCTACGAGCAGTACTTC. This sequence encodes CASSYSGEGYEQYF.